These T cell receptor beta chains were read from a single sample in a study of blood T cell repertoires in COVID-19. Sequencing was performed with immunoSEQ multiplex PCR; in TCRdb, only in-frame clones are kept and a portion is missing. The sample carries a few hundred thousand clones, more than 70% recorded once. What was sequenced was PBMCs or T cells enriched from blood (not recorded which). These receptors were obtained from a man aged 40-49 years in a cohort exposed to, infected with or recovered from COVID-19 (not recorded which). Both conserved end residues are part of each CDR3. Each record gives: CDR3 length, clone size, D gene, J gene, V gene, CDR3 DNA, CDR3 protein. D genes are given only for firm matches. The size entry is marked missing in some rows and otherwise reads once, few, many or a size class.

>15|.|.|TRBJ2-7|TRBV27
TGTGCCAGCAGTTTATCGGTAGCTCCCTCTTACGAGCAGTACTTC
CASSLSVAPSYEQYF
>13|.|.|TRBJ1-2|TRBV6-5
TGTGCCAGCACCTTGGGAGTTAACTATGGCTACACCTTC
CASTLGVNYGYTF
>14|.|.|TRBJ2-5|TRBV18
TGTGCCAGCTCACCCGTTCTAGGGGCGGAGACCCAGTACTTC
CASSPVLGAETQYF
>18|.|TRBD2|TRBJ2-5|TRBV9
TGTGCCAGCAGCTCCCGGACTAGCGGGAGGGCCTTTCAAGAGACCCAGTACTTC
CASSSRTSGRAFQETQYF
>17|few|.|TRBJ1-5|TRBV4-1
TGCGCCAGCAGCCAAGATACCCCCGAAGAGGGCAATCAGCCCCAGCATTTT
CASSQDTPEEGNQPQHF
>15|few|TRBD1|TRBJ2-2|TRBV19
TGTGCCAGTAGCTCACCGGGACAGAAGGTCGGGGAGCTGTTTTTT
CASSSPGQKVGELFF
>16|.|.|TRBJ1-1|TRBV7-6
TGTGCCAGCAGCTTAGTCGGGGAGCTGTTGAACACTGAAGCTTTCTTT
CASSLVGELLNTEAFF
>15|.|.|TRBJ2-7|TRBV15
TGTGCCACCAGCAGAGATCGAAGGAGGTTAGACGAGCAGTACTTC
CATSRDRRRLDEQYF
>12|.|TRBD1|TRBJ1-1|TRBV5-1
TGCGCCAGCAGCGTGACAGGGTCTGAAGCTTTCTTT
CASSVTGSEAFF
>22|.|TRBD1|TRBJ2-2|TRBV23-1
TGCGCCAGCAGTCCATTCGGGGACAGGGGGCCAGGCGGGAAATCGAACACCGGGGAGCTGTTTTTT
CASSPFGDRGPGGKSNTGELFF
>14|once|.|TRBJ1-1|TRBV7-8
TGTGCCAGCAGCCTCATACAGGGGAACACTGAAGCTTTCTTT
CASSLIQGNTEAFF
>12|.|TRBD1|TRBJ2-5|TRBV30
TGTGCCTGGGGAGCAGGGGGCGAGACCCAGTACTTC
CAWGAGGETQYF
>15|.|TRBD1|TRBJ2-2|TRBV7-6
TGTGCCAGCAGCTTAGGGACAGGGATTTCCGGGGAGCTGTTTTTT
CASSLGTGISGELFF
>14|.|.|TRBJ2-7|TRBV30
TGTGCCTGGAGCCGTACTAGCTCCTACTACGAGCAGTACTTC
CAWSRTSSYYEQYF
>15|.|TRBD2|TRBJ2-2|TRBV7-6
TGTGCCAGCAAAGAAAGCGGGGTGCCCACCGGGGAGCTGTTTTTT
CASKESGVPTGELFF
>14|.|.|TRBJ2-5|TRBV4-2
TGTGCCAGCAGCCAAGATCAGGCTTCCGAGACCCAGTACTTC
CASSQDQASETQYF
>14|.|.|TRBJ2-7|TRBV27
TGTGCCAGCAGTTCCCAGGGTAGCAGCTACGAGCAGTACTTC
CASSSQGSSYEQYF
>14|.|.|TRBJ2-3|TRBV10-1
TGCGCCAGCAGTGAGTCTAGACTGGCGGATACGCAGTATTTT
CASSESRLADTQYF
>14|.|TRBD1|TRBJ1-6|TRBV5-1
TGCGCCAGCAGCCGACAGGGGGATTATTCACCCCTCCACTTT
CASSRQGDYSPLHF
>15|.|TRBD2|TRBJ2-1|TRBV7-7
TGTGCCAGCAGCTTTCGACTAGCGACCTACAATGAGCAGTTCTTC
CASSFRLATYNEQFF
>14|.|TRBD2|TRBJ2-5|TRBV5-1
TGCGCCAGCAGCTCGCCGCGGGAGAGGGAGACCCAGTACTTC
CASSSPRERETQYF
>14|few|TRBD1|TRBJ1-4|TRBV27
TGTGCCAGCAGTGGACAGGGGGCGGGCGAAAAACTGTTTTTT
CASSGQGAGEKLFF
>13|.|.|TRBJ1-4|TRBV19
TGTGCCAGTAGTGGCCCCGGGAATGAAAAACTGTTTTTT
CASSGPGNEKLFF
>12|.|.|TRBJ2-7|TRBV3-1/TRBV3-2
TGTGCCAGCAGCCAACAGTATTACGAGCAGTACTTC
CASSQQYYEQYF
>13|.|.|TRBJ2-7|TRBV6-5
TGTGCCAGCAGTTATACTAGCAGGATGGAGCAGTACTTC
CASSYTSRMEQYF
>15|once|TRBD1|TRBJ1-1|TRBV28
TGTGCCAGCAGTTTTCAGGGGGCGATGAACACTGAAGCTTTCTTT
CASSFQGAMNTEAFF
>16|.|.|TRBJ2-7|TRBV11-2
TGTGCCAGCAGCCCCCGCAGAAGCGGTCCTTCCTACGAGCAGTACTTC
CASSPRRSGPSYEQYF
>17|.|.|TRBJ2-4|TRBV21-1
TGTGCCAGCAGCAAACTAGATCACAGGGTCACCAAAAACATTCAGTACTTC
CASSKLDHRVTKNIQYF
>14|.|.|TRBJ1-2|TRBV10-3
TGTGCCATCAGCTTAAGAGAATTCGGCTATGGCTACACCTTC
CAISLREFGYGYTF
>14|.|.|TRBJ1-2|TRBV27
TGTGCCAGCAGTCCCTCGGGAATGTACGATGGCTACACCTTC
CASSPSGMYDGYTF
>15|.|TRBD1|TRBJ1-2|TRBV28
TGTGCCAGCAGTACCTCCGGGACAGGGGGCTCTGGCTACACCTTC
CASSTSGTGGSGYTF
>13|.|.|TRBJ2-1|TRBV7-9
TGTGCCAGCAGCTCGGGACTTCTGTATGAGCAGTTCTTC
CASSSGLLYEQFF
>13|.|.|TRBJ1-6|TRBV27
TGTGCCAGCAGTTACACCTTTAATTCACCCCTCCACTTT
CASSYTFNSPLHF
>13|.|.|TRBJ2-1|TRBV28
TGTGCCAGCAGTTTGGCAGGGAACAATGAGCAGTTCTTC
CASSLAGNNEQFF
>13|few|.|TRBJ2-7|TRBV10-3
TGTGCCATCAGTCAGGCAAGCGGCGACGAGCAGTACTTC
CAISQASGDEQYF
>15|.|TRBD1|TRBJ1-1|TRBV19
TGTGCCAGTAGCACAGGGGCCCTAGGAGGGACTGAAGCTTTCTTT
CASSTGALGGTEAFF
>15|.|TRBD1|TRBJ2-3|TRBV7-9
TGTGCCAGCAGCTTTCAGACAGGGTTAACAGATACGCAGTATTTT
CASSFQTGLTDTQYF
>16|.|TRBD1|TRBJ2-3|TRBV11-1
TGTGCCAGCAGCCCCCGGGACAGGGGGAAAACAGATACGCAGTATTTT
CASSPRDRGKTDTQYF
>13|.|.|TRBJ1-1|TRBV7-2
TGTGCCAGCAGCTTAGTGGCACCCACTGAAGCTTTCTTT
CASSLVAPTEAFF
>12|.|TRBD2|TRBJ2-7|TRBV11-2
TGTGCCAGCAGCCCTAGCGGATACGAGCAGTACTTC
CASSPSGYEQYF
>18|.|.|TRBJ2-6|TRBV4-1
TGCGCCAGCAGCCAAGATTCCTTCGAGGGCCAGTGGGCCAACGTCCTGACTTTC
CASSQDSFEGQWANVLTF
>15|.|.|TRBJ2-2|TRBV3-1/TRBV3-2
TGTGCCAGCAGCCCCACTAGATCGAACACCGGGGAGCTGTTTTTT
CASSPTRSNTGELFF
>10|.|.|TRBJ1-2|TRBV6-1
TGTGCCAGCAGTGAAGAACTGGTTACCTTC
CASSEELVTF
>16|.|.|TRBJ2-2|TRBV14
TGTGCCAGCAGCCAAGTCGCGGGGGCCGGGACCGGGGAGCTGTTTTTT
CASSQVAGAGTGELFF
>14|.|.|TRBJ2-7|TRBV6-5
TGTGCCAGCAGTTCGACGGGAAGCTCCTACGAGCAGTACTTC
CASSSTGSSYEQYF
>15|.|.|TRBJ2-7|TRBV3-1/TRBV3-2
TGTGCCAGCAGCCAAAGCGGTCTACCCTCGGGCGAGCAGTACTTC
CASSQSGLPSGEQYF
>13|.|.|TRBJ1-1|TRBV19
TGTGCCAGTAGTATTCGTAAGAACACTGAAGCTTTCTTT
CASSIRKNTEAFF
>18|.|TRBD1|TRBJ2-7|TRBV5-1
TGCGCCAGCAGCTTGGATGGGACAGGGGGCCCCAGCTCCTACGAGCAGTACTTC
CASSLDGTGGPSSYEQYF
>16|.|TRBD2|TRBJ2-1|TRBV27
TGTGCCAGCAGTTTGTGGGGGGGGTCCTCCTACAATGAGCAGTTCTTC
CASSLWGGSSYNEQFF
>13|.|.|TRBJ2-7|TRBV12-5
TGTGCTAGTGGTTTGAGGAGCGGCTACGAGCAGTACTTC
CASGLRSGYEQYF
>15|.|.|TRBJ1-1|TRBV6-5
TGTGCCAGCACCCCGGCCAACGTGGGGGGCACTGAAGCTTTCTTT
CASTPANVGGTEAFF
>15|once|TRBD1|TRBJ2-7|TRBV5-4
TGTGCCAGCAGTCCTCCAGGGGGTATGGCCTACGAGCAGTACTTC
CASSPPGGMAYEQYF
>15|.|TRBD1|TRBJ1-5|TRBV4-1
TGCGCCAGCAGCGAGGACAGGGGGGATAGTCAGCCCCAGCATTTT
CASSEDRGDSQPQHF
>17|once|TRBD1|TRBJ2-7|TRBV27
TGTGCCAGCAAACTATCACGACAGGGGGCGGTAGAGCACGAGCAGTACTTC
CASKLSRQGAVEHEQYF